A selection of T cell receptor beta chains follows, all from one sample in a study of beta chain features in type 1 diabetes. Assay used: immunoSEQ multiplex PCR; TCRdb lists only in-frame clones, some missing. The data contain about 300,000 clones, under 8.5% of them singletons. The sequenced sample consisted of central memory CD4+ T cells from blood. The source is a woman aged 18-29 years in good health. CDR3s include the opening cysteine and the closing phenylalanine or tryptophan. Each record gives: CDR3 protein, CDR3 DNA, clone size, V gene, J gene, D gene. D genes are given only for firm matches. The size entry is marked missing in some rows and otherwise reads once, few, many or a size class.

CASSLSGDTQYF	TGTGCCAGCAGCTTATCCGGGGATACGCAGTATTTT	NA	TRBV11-2	TRBJ2-3	NA
CASSLARHTGELFF	TGTGCCAGCAGCTTAGCGCGGCATACCGGGGAGCTGTTTTTT	few	TRBV7-9	TRBJ2-2	NA
CASSPTGTSVWEKLFF	TGTGCCAGTAGTCCTACTGGGACGTCGGTCTGGGAAAAACTGTTTTTT	many	TRBV19	TRBJ1-4	NA
CASSAGSGGKNIQYF	TGTGCCAGCAGCGCCGGCAGCGGGGGGAAAAACATTCAGTACTTC	NA	TRBV7-2	TRBJ2-4	TRBD2
CASSVDPDLSYEQYF	TGTGCCAGCAGCGTAGACCCGGACCTATCCTACGAGCAGTACTTC	few	TRBV9	TRBJ2-7	NA
CASSPTRTGELFF	TGTGCCAGCAGCCCAACCCGCACCGGGGAGCTGTTTTTT	many	TRBV9	TRBJ2-2	NA
CASSPGLSETQYF	TGTGCCAGCTCACCAGGGCTGTCGGAGACCCAGTACTTC	NA	TRBV18	TRBJ2-5	NA
CASSLLGFQDTQYF	TGTGCCAGCAGCCTGTTGGGTTTTCAAGATACGCAGTATTTT	NA	TRBV27	TRBJ2-3	NA
CASRQVGRDTEAFF	TGTGCCAGCAGACAGGTGGGGCGAGACACTGAAGCTTTCTTT	few	TRBV28	TRBJ1-1	NA
CASSEGGQGDEQFF	TGTGCCAGCAGTGAAGGGGGACAGGGCGATGAGCAGTTCTTC	few	TRBV2	TRBJ2-1	TRBD1
CASSPRVGGYTDTQYF	TGTGCCAGCAGTCCGCGCGTGGGGGGCTACACAGATACGCAGTATTTT	NA	TRBV27	TRBJ2-3	NA
CATRLNAVHSQNEQFF	TGTGCCACTCGACTGAATGCAGTGCATTCGCAGAATGAGCAGTTCTTC	few	TRBV19	TRBJ2-1	NA
CASSAGQGETQYF	TGTGCCAGCAGTGCGGGACAGGGCGAGACCCAGTACTTC	few	TRBV28	TRBJ2-5	TRBD1
CASSDPRGGLGRYEQYF	TGTGCCAGTAGCGACCCTCGTGGGGGCCTCGGCCGCTACGAGCAGTACTTC	few	TRBV19	TRBJ2-7	NA
CASSQDSGGAVWATDTQYF	TGCGCCAGCAGCCAAGATAGCGGGGGGGCCGTATGGGCTACAGATACGCAGTATTTT	few	TRBV4-3	TRBJ2-3	TRBD2
CASSLDTTGTLNEQFF	TGCGCCAGCAGCTTGGACACTACCGGGACACTCAATGAGCAGTTCTTC	few	TRBV5-1	TRBJ2-1	NA
CASSSPGRGLSYEQYF	TGTGCCAGCAGCTCCCCGGGGCGGGGCCTTTCCTACGAGCAGTACTTC	NA	TRBV7-2	TRBJ2-7	NA
CASSAGTQSTEAFF	TGTGCCAGCAGTGCCGGGACACAAAGCACTGAAGCTTTCTTT	NA	TRBV6-1	TRBJ1-1	NA
CASSLSSGRSYEQYF	TGTGCCAGCAGTTTGTCTAGCGGGCGTTCCTACGAGCAGTACTTC	few	TRBV28	TRBJ2-7	TRBD2
CASSLGTKDGYTF	TGTGCCAGCTCCCTCGGGACCAAAGATGGCTACACCTTC	few	TRBV18	TRBJ1-2	NA
CSVEETTDTQYF	TGCAGCGTTGAGGAGACCACAGATACGCAGTATTTT	NA	TRBV29-1	TRBJ2-3	NA
CASSSRDMTYNEQFF	TGTGCCAGCAGCTCCCGGGACATGACTTACAATGAGCAGTTCTTC	many	TRBV5-4	TRBJ2-1	NA
CASSATQGGETQYF	TGTGCCAGCAGTGCCACACAGGGCGGGGAGACCCAGTACTTC	NA	TRBV6-6	TRBJ2-5	NA
CASSLDGRMGTQYF	TGTGCCAGCAGCTTGGATGGTAGGATGGGGACCCAGTACTTC	once	TRBV4-2	TRBJ2-5	NA
CAWRGKDRADTQYF	TGTGCCTGGAGGGGAAAAGATAGAGCAGATACGCAGTATTTT	NA	TRBV30	TRBJ2-3	NA
CASSQTGTVEEKLFF	TGTGCCAGCAGCCAAACCGGGACAGTAGAAGAAAAACTGTTTTTT	few	TRBV4-2	TRBJ1-4	TRBD1
CASTWGRADEQYF	TGTGCCAGCACCTGGGGTAGGGCGGACGAGCAGTACTTC	NA	TRBV11-1	TRBJ2-7	NA
CASSSGLGNKNIQYF	TGTGCCAGCAGCTCCGGACTAGGGAACAAAAACATTCAGTACTTC	many	TRBV7-9	TRBJ2-4	TRBD2
CASSSRTPNTEAFF	TGTGCCAGCAGCTCCCGGACACCGAACACTGAAGCTTTCTTT	NA	TRBV11-3	TRBJ1-1	NA
CASSQSKEHYGYTF	TGCGCCAGCAGTCAATCAAAAGAACACTATGGCTACACCTTC	few	TRBV23-1	TRBJ1-2	NA
CAIKRTGRNTEAFF	TGTGCCATAAAGAGGACAGGGAGGAACACTGAAGCTTTCTTT	many	TRBV27	TRBJ1-1	TRBD1
CASSPRAGEGSDTQYF	TGTGCCAGCAGCCCGAGAGCGGGAGAGGGGTCAGATACGCAGTATTTT	NA	TRBV5-4	TRBJ2-3	TRBD2
CASSFSLGTGRYNEQFF	TGTGCCAGCAGCTTTTCCTTAGGGACAGGCAGGTACAATGAGCAGTTCTTC	NA	TRBV5-6	TRBJ2-1	TRBD1
CASSLGGVTNTEAFF	TGTGCCAGCAGCTTAGGAGGCGTCACTAACACTGAAGCTTTCTTT	NA	TRBV7-2	TRBJ1-1	NA
CASSRLGGRTDTQYF	TGTGCCAGCAGCCGATTGGGGGGCCGCACAGATACGCAGTATTTT	NA	TRBV14	TRBJ2-3	NA
CASSQDMGSPLGGYTF	TGCGCCAGCAGCCAAGATATGGGGTCCCCCCTGGGTGGCTACACCTTC	few	TRBV4-3	TRBJ1-2	NA
CASSQVLTSTDTQYF	TGTGCCAGCAGCCAGGTTCTTACTAGCACAGATACGCAGTATTTT	NA	TRBV4-1	TRBJ2-3	NA
CASSRAGHGVITEQFF	TGTGCCAGCAGCCGCGCGGGACACGGCGTTATCACGGAGCAGTTCTTC	few	TRBV7-2	TRBJ2-1	NA
CASSSQGSTEAFF	TGCGCCAGCAGCTCACAGGGGTCGACTGAAGCTTTCTTT	few	TRBV5-1	TRBJ1-1	TRBD1
CASRRDSMNEQFF	TGTGCCAGCAGGAGAGACTCGATGAATGAGCAGTTCTTC	few	TRBV6-5	TRBJ2-1	NA
CASSQDRWTSGSRMYEQYF	TGCGCCAGCAGCCAAGATAGATGGACTAGCGGGAGCCGTATGTACGAGCAGTACTTC	few	TRBV4-1	TRBJ2-7	TRBD2
CASRFGNANEQFF	TGTGCCAGCAGGTTCGGCAACGCCAATGAGCAGTTCTTC	few	TRBV7-3	TRBJ2-1	NA